Sequencing of this TCR beta chain was carried out in a study of beta chain features in type 1 diabetes (dated by TCRdb to about 2018). Context from the whole study: Patients and healthy donors did not differ in mean age, gender distribution, total cell number or subset yield. A total of 107,917,701 sorted cells were examined across all samples, and the number of cells per subset was strongly correlated with RNA yield. In the study, TCRB repertoires of sorted circulating CD4+ T cell subsets from recently diagnosed type 1 diabetes patients were compared with those of matched healthy donors. Whereas all 30 or so donors provided naive and central memory subsets, regulatory and stem cell-like memory subsets were isolated from just 8 patients and about 8 healthy donors. Paper-wide results and their limitations: At VDJ recombination sites, type 1 diabetes patients had fewer insertions and more deleted nucleotides, which implies abnormalities in thymic rearrangement. Sequencing cDNA rather than genomic DNA could over-represent highly expressing activated cells, although activation and CD3 levels did not differ between groups. Naive, central memory and regulatory TCRB repertoires appeared to be more similar among patients than among healthy donors. Because small numbers of individuals were included in the HLA sub-analyses, any influence of HLA type on TCRB rearrangement was left unresolved. Type 1 diabetes patients showed a moderate but significant shortening of TCRB CDR3 length in all four CD4+ subsets. Shorter templates might have been favored by PCR, but patient and control samples were amplified and corrected together, so both groups would have been affected equally by any skew.

The entire amount of isolated RNA was reverse transcribed using the High Capacity cDNA Reverse Transcription Kit, so the sequenced TCRB transcripts were expressed ones. Deep immunoSEQ sequencing was applied to naive, central memory and regulatory T cell samples, giving an average of roughly 3.5 million total reads per sample. Sorted cells were lysed in RLT buffer and RNA was extracted with DNase-treated RNeasy Micro or Mini kits, depending on cell number. Each cell subset was processed separately to prevent cross-contamination, with patient and healthy donor samples processed together. TCRB sequences were amplified from cDNA with the immunoSEQ multiplex PCR, producing 87-bp fragments spanning the CDR3 region. Sequencing of the amplicons was done on the Illumina HiSeq platform. Per the source publication's procedure: PCR bias was corrected computationally using synthetic template baselines, and reads within Hamming distance 2 were collapsed, with unmergeable singletons discarded. By aligning reads against IMGT, V, D and J genes, CDR3 length, and insertions or deletions at six rearrangement sites were assigned. Within each subset, clonotype counts were normalized to sorted cell number, and only after that were true diversity and Gini coefficients computed with the tcR R package. Repertoire sharing was quantified using the overlap coefficient calculated on TCRB nucleotide sequences. As a proxy for the pre-selection repertoire, out-of-frame TCRB sequences from naive cells were analyzed. In TCRdb, the immuneACCESS table is reduced to in-frame sequences with V and J assigned. These tables do not hold every clone; where another copy was compared, an unresolved V gene accounts for under half, and the others remain unexplained. V, J and clone size reflect that table, while D and trimming were determined from the DNA. Recorded for this sample are 900,000 or so clones; roughly 15% of them occurred a single time. The ten most abundant clones make up around 0.02% of the sample.

With regard to this clone: Which antigen it targets is not known. Base qualities are not recorded, but no much larger clone differs from it by a single base.

According to the germline V gene, CDR1 reads LGHNA and CDR2 reads YSLEER. Measured from the cysteine to the phenylalanine, the CDR3 is 14 residues long. Only the CDR3 portion is preserved as DNA: 42 bases, with reading frame beginning at the first base. V is pruned by 2 bases and J by 8 bases, leaving 6 bases of the junction without a gene match. Each donor gave one peripheral blood draw, around 0.12 L on average, collected into heparinised tubes. Using a panel that included CD45RO, CCR7, CD25, CD127, CD95 and CD27, naive, central memory, regulatory and stem cell-like memory CD4+ T cells were sorted on a BD FACSAria II. Every sorted population had a purity above 98%. PBMCs were isolated right away by Lymphoprep density gradient centrifugation and were stained directly, without culture. Samples were stained and sorted in pairs, with one healthy donor and one patient per experiment, so that batch effects were minimized.

The rearrangement combines TRBV4-3 with TRBJ1-2, with 9 junctional bases fitting TRBD1. Material: naive CD4+ T cells from blood. Read against the paper, the sample's cell subset or site label means: true naive CD4+ T cells. The receptor comes from a woman aged 18-29 years in good health. The nucleotides read TGCGCCAGCAGCCAATCGACCGGGACAGGGGGCTACACCTTC. This encodes CASSQSTGTGGYTF.